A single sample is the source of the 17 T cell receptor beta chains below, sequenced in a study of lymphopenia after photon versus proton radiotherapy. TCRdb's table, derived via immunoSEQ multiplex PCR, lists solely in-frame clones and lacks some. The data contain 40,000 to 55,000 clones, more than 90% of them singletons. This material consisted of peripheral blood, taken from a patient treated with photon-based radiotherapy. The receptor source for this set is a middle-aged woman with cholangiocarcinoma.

CDR3 loop: CASSIQSTSNSPTF. Written as DNA, the CDR3 is TGTGCCAGTAGTATCCAATCCACCTCCAACAGTCCCACCTTC. V and J are TRBV19 and TRBJ1-2, with D uncertain. Germline V lookup: CDR1 LNHDA, CDR2 SQIVND (reference sequence). The V and J ends lost 3 bases and 13 bases respectively, with 21 bases between them. The CDR3 is made up of 14 amino acids.

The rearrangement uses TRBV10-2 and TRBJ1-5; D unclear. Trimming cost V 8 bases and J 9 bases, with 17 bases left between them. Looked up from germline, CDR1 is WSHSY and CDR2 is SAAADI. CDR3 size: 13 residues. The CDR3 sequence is CASRLAGTPPQHF. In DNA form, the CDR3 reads TGCGCCAGCCGATTGGCAGGAACTCCGCCCCAGCATTTT.

CDR3 amino acids: CASSPYHAYEQYF. DNA for the CDR3: TGTGCCAGCAGCCCCTACCATGCCTACGAGCAGTACTTC. V is TRBV7-2 and J is TRBJ2-7; D gene unclear. CDR1 is SGHTA, CDR2 FQGNSA, per germline. The V gene lost 5 bases and the J gene lost 2 bases, with 10 bases spanning the gap. The CDR3 has 13 residues.

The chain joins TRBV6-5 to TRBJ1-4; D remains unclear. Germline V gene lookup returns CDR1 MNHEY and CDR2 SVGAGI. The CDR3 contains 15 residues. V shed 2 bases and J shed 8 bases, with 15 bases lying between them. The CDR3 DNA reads TGTGCCAGCAGTTACAATGACGGGATTGGGGAAAAACTGTTTTTT. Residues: CASSYNDGIGEKLFF.

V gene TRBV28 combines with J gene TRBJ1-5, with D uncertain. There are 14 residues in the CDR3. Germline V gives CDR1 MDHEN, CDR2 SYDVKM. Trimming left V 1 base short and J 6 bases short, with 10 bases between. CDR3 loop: CASSLSPGSQPQHF. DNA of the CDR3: TGTGCCAGCAGTTTATCGCCGGGTAGTCAGCCCCAGCATTTT.

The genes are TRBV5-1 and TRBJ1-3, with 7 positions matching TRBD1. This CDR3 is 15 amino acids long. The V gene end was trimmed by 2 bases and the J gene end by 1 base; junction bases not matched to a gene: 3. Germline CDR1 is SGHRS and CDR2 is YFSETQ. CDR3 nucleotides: TGCGCCAGCAGCTTACAACAGGGGTCTGGAAACACCATATATTTT. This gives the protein CASSLQQGSGNTIYF.

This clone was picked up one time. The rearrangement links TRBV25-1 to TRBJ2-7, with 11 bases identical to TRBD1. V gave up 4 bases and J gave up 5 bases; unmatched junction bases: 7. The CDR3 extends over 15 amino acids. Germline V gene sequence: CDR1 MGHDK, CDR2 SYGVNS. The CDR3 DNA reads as TGTGCCAGCAGTGCCCGGGACAGGGGGTTGAACGAGCAGTACTTC. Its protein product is CASSARDRGLNEQYF.

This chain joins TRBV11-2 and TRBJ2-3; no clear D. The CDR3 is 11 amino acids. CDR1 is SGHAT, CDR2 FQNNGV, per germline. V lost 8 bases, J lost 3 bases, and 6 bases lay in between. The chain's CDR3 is CASSETDTQYF. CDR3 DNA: TGTGCCAGCTCGGAGACAGATACGCAGTATTTT.

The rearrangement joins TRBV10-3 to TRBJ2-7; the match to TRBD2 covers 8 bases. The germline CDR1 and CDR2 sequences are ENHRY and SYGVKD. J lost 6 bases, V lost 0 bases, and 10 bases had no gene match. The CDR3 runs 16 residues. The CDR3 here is CAISESTRAGVGEQYF. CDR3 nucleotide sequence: TGTGCCATCAGTGAGTCGACTCGAGCGGGAGTCGGCGAGCAGTACTTC.

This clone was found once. In DNA form, the CDR3 reads TGTGCCAGCAGTCGCTTACAGGGGGCGTTTGGAACTGAAGCTTTCTTT. Amino acid sequence: CASSRLQGAFGTEAFF. The V and J genes are TRBV28 and TRBJ1-1, with 9 bases matching TRBD1. The CDR3 sequence is 16 residues long. The germline gives CDR1 MDHEN, CDR2 SYDVKM. With 5 bases clipped from V and 5 bases from J, the junction kept 12 bases outside the gene matches.

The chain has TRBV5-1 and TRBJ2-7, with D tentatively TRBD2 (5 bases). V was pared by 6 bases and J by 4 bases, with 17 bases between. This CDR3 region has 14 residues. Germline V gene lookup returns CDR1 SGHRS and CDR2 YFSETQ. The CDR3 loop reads CASTSDLLTYEQYF. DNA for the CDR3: TGCGCCAGCACGTCGGACTTGTTGACGTACGAGCAGTACTTC.

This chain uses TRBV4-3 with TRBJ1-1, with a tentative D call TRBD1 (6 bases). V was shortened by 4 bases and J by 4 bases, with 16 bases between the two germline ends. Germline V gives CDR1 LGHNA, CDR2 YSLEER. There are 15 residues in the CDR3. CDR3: CASSPSRGGLTEAFF. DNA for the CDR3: TGCGCCAGCAGCCCATCTCGGGGGGGCCTCACTGAAGCTTTCTTT.

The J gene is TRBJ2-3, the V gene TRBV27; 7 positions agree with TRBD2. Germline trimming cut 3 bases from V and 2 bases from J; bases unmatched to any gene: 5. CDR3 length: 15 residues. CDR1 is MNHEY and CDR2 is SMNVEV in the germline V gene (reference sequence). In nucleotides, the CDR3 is TGTGCCAGCAGTTTTGGTCTAGCGGACACAGATACGCAGTATTTT. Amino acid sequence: CASSFGLADTDTQYF.

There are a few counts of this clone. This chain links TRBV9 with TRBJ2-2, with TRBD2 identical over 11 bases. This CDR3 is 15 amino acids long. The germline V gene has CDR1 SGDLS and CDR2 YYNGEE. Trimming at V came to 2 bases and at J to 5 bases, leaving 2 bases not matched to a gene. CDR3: CASSVSSGRTGELFF. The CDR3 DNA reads TGTGCCAGCAGCGTCTCTAGCGGGAGGACCGGGGAGCTGTTTTTT.

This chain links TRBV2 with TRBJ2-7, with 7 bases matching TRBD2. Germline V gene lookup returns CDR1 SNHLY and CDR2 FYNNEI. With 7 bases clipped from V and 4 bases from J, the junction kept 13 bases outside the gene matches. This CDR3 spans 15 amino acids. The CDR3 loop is CASIVFPSGSYEQYF. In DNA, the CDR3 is TGTGCCAGCATAGTCTTCCCTAGCGGCAGTTACGAGCAGTACTTC.

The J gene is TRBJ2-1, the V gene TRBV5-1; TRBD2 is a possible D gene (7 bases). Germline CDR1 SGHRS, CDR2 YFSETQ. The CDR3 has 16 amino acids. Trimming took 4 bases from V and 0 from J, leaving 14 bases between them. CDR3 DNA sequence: TGCGCCAGCAGCCCTTTAGGGGGGGCCTCCTACAATGAGCAGTTCTTC. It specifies CASSPLGGASYNEQFF.

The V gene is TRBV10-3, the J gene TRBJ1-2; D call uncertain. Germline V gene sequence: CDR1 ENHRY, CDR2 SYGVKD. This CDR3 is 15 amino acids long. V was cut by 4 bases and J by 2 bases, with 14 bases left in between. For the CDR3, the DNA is TGTGCCATCAGTGGACCTCTTGAAGGGAACTATGGCTACACCTTC. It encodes CAISGPLEGNYGYTF.